This TCR beta chain emerged from a study of human T cells and chemical hapten exposure. Germline V gene data show CDR1 as MGHDK and CDR2 as SYGVNS. The CDR3 sequence is 11 residues long. V gave up 1 base and J gave up 6 bases, with 4 bases separating them. Unique molecular identifiers were attached to individual cDNA molecules within the library. TCRdb itself ran the RACE reads through MiXCR, one entry per CDR3 protein. The data show fewer than 300,000 distinct CDR3 sequences, with more than 6.5% seen just once and 2.3% held by the top ten. Overall study findings and caveats: While controls formed fewer of them, expanded TCRs formed significantly more large CDR3 similarity clusters.

The table lists this clonotype with many counts. Its antigen is unidentified. The time point was: pre-sensitization, week 0. As to treatment: therapeutic diphenylcyclopropenone sensitization with weekly scalp DPC. It was from unfractionated whole blood that total RNA was extracted. This material consisted of whole blood, taken in connection with sensitization to the hapten diphenylcyclopropenone (DPC). This TCR came from a woman between 40 and 50 years old with alopecia areata. Some clones in this sample may be carry-over from other donors' samples. The rearrangement uses TRBV25-1 and TRBJ2-7; D not certain. The chain's CDR3 is CASSEWSEQYF. The CDR3 coding sequence is TGTGCCAGCAGTGAATGGTCCGAGCAGTACTTC.